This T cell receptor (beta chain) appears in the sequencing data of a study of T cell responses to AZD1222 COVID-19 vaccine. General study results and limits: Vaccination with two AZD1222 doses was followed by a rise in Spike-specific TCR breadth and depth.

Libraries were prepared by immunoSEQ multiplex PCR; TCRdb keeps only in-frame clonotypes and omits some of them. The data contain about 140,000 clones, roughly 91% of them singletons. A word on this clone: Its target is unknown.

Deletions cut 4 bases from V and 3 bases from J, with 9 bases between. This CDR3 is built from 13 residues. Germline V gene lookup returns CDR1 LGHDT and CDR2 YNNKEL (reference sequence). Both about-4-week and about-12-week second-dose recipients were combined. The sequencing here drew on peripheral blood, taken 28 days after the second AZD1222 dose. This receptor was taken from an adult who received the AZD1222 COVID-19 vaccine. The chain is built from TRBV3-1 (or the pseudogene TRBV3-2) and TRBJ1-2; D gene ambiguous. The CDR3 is CASSPPGDYGYTF. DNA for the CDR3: TGTGCCAGCAGCCCCCCCGGGGACTATGGCTACACCTTC.